The rows below give T cell receptor beta chains drawn from one sample of a study of multiple sclerosis patients with progressive multifocal leukoencephalopathy. Assay: immunoSEQ multiplex PCR; the TCRdb copy retains only in-frame clones and omits some. The sample records more than 30,000 clones, 87% being singletons. Sequencing used PBMCs, obtained from a patient treated with natalizumab. These receptors were taken from a woman aged 40 to 55 with progressive multifocal leukoencephalopathy. Each CDR3 is given with its conserved first and last residue. A D gene is named only where the DNA matches it firmly. Rows may omit the clone size; those that give it use once, few, many or a size class.

>-|-|TRBJ1-3|TRBV5-1
TGCGCCAGCAGCTTGGATGGGGACTCTGGAAACACCATATATTTT
CASSLDGDSGNTIYF
>-|-|TRBJ1-4|TRBV2
TGTGCCAGCAGGCCTCTGGGGGGGGAAGAAAAACTGTTTTTT
CASRPLGGEEKLFF
>-|TRBD2|TRBJ2-1|TRBV11-2
TGTGCCAGCAGCTTAACTAGCGGGGGGTATGAGCAGTTCTTC
CASSLTSGGYEQFF
>-|-|TRBJ2-7|TRBV27
TGTGCCAGCAGTTTGGGGACCTCAACTTCGGGCTACGAGCAGTACTTC
CASSLGTSTSGYEQYF
>-|-|TRBJ1-1|TRBV28
TGTGCCGCTAGGTTAGGGTCGAACACTGAAGCTTTCTTT
CAARLGSNTEAFF
>-|TRBD2|TRBJ2-5|TRBV5-6
TGTGCCAGCAGCTTGGCCCCTGCGGGGGGGAGGGAGACCCAGTACTTC
CASSLAPAGGRETQYF
>once|TRBD1|TRBJ1-2|TRBV5-1
TGCGCCCGCAGCTTGGTTTGGGACAGGGCTGGGGGTGACTATGGCTACACCTTC
CARSLVWDRAGGDYGYTF
>-|TRBD1|TRBJ1-2|TRBV2
TGTGCCAGCAGCGACAGGGGAGGAAATGGCTACACCTTC
CASSDRGGNGYTF
>-|-|TRBJ2-1|TRBV7-9
TGTGCCAGCAGCTTAGTGTTCTCCTACAATGAGCAGTTCTTC
CASSLVFSYNEQFF
>-|TRBD2|TRBJ2-1|TRBV7-2
TGTGCCAGCAGCTTTGAGGGACTAGCGGGAGGACGTAGTGAGCAGTTCTTC
CASSFEGLAGGRSEQFF
>-|TRBD1|TRBJ1-5|TRBV28
TGTGCCAGCACGGACAGGGGTCGCAATCAGCCCCAGCATTTT
CASTDRGRNQPQHF
>-|-|TRBJ1-1|TRBV27
TGTGCCAGCAGGATAGACAGAATGATGAACACTGAAGCTTTCTTT
CASRIDRMMNTEAFF
>-|-|TRBJ1-2|TRBV18
TGTGCCAGCTCACCACCTCGATCCGGGGGGTATGTTTCGGGCTACACCTTC
CASSPPRSGGYVSGYTF
>-|TRBD2|TRBJ2-7|TRBV4-1
TGCGCCAGCAGCGAACGCTCCGGGACTAGCACTCCGTCCGAGCAGTACTTC
CASSERSGTSTPSEQYF
>-|-|TRBJ2-4|TRBV5-1
TGCGCCAGCAGCTTGGACGGCAGGCCCATTCAGTACTTC
CASSLDGRPIQYF
>-|-|TRBJ2-2|TRBV5-1
TGCGCCAGCAGCCACCGGGACTTGACGAACACCGGGGAGCTGTTTTTT
CASSHRDLTNTGELFF
>-|TRBD2|TRBJ2-3|TRBV4-3
TGCGCCAGCAGCCAAGCCCTAGCGGGAGGTGTCTTCACAGATACGCAGTATTTT
CASSQALAGGVFTDTQYF
>-|TRBD2|TRBJ2-1|TRBV13
TGTGCCAGCAGAACTAGCGGGAATGAGTATGAGCAGTTCTTC
CASRTSGNEYEQFF
>-|-|TRBJ1-5|TRBV5-8
TGTGCCAGCAGCTTGTGGGGACGGGGGCCGGGGGGCCAGCCCCAGCATTTT
CASSLWGRGPGGQPQHF
>-|-|TRBJ1-4|TRBV7-2
TGTGCCAGCAGCCCTACGGGGGCGGGGGAAAAACTGTTTTTT
CASSPTGAGEKLFF
>-|TRBD1|TRBJ1-2|TRBV7-2
TGTGCCAGCAGCTTAAACGGACAGGGCTATGGCTACACCTTC
CASSLNGQGYGYTF
>-|TRBD2|TRBJ2-7|TRBV7-8
TGTGCCAGCAGCTTTAAATCTAGCGGGAGGCCCTACGAGCAGTACTTC
CASSFKSSGRPYEQYF
>-|-|TRBJ1-2|TRBV5-1
TGCGCCAGCAGTTGGAACAGGGCCTATGGCTACACCTTC
CASSWNRAYGYTF
>-|-|TRBJ2-3|TRBV4-2
TGTGCCAGCAGCCGGACTAGCACAGATACGCAGTATTTT
CASSRTSTDTQYF
>-|-|TRBJ1-5|TRBV30
TGTGCCTGGAGTCGGGAAGTGGTAAGCAATCAGCCCCAGCATTTT
CAWSREVVSNQPQHF
>-|TRBD1|TRBJ1-4|TRBV4-3
TGCGCCAGCAGCCACAAGGGGGCGGGTTATGAAAAACTGTTTTTT
CASSHKGAGYEKLFF
>-|-|TRBJ2-7|TRBV6-6
TGTGCCAGCAGTTACCCAGGGAGCAAGCCCGAGCAGTACTTC
CASSYPGSKPEQYF